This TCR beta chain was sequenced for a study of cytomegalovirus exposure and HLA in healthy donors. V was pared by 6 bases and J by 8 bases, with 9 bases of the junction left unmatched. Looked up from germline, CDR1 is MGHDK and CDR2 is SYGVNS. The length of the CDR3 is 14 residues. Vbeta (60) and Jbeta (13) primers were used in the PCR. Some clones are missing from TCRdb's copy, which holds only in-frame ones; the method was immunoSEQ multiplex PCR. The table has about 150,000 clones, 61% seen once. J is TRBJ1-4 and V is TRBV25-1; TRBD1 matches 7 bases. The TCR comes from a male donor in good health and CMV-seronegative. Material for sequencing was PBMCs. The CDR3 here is CASSLTGTLEKLFF. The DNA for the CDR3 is TGTGCCAGCAGCTTGACAGGGACATTGGAAAAACTGTTTTTT.